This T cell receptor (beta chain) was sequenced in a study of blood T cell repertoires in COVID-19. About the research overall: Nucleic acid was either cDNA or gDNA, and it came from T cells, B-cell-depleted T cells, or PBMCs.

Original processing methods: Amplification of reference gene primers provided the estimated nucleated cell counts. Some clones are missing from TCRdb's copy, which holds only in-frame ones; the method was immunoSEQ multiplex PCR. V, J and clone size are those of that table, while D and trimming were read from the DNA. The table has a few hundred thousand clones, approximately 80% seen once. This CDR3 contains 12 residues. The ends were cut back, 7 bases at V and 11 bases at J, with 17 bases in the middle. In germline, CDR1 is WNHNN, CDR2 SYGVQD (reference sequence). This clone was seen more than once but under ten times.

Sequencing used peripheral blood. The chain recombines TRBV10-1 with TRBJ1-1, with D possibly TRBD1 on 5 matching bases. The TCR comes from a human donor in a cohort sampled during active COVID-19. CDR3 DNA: TGCGCCAGCACGGGGGAGTATAAGTGGGCTTTCTTT. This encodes CASTGEYKWAFF.